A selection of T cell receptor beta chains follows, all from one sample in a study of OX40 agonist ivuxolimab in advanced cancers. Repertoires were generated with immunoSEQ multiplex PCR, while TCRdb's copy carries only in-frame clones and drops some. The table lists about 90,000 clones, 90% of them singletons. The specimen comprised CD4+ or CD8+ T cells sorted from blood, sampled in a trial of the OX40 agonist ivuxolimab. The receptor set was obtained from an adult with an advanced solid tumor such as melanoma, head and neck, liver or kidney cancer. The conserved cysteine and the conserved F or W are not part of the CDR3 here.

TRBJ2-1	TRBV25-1	ASNRTEYNEQF
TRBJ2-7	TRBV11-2	ASSHGTLTYEQY
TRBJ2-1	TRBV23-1	ASSQTRPGTSGGYNEQF
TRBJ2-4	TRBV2	ASSESRGAKNIQY
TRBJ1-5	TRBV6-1	ASSENQPQH
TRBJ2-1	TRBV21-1	ASKPVRFCEQF
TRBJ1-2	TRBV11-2	ASSPRGRDGYT
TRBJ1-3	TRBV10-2	ASSGTGPGNTIY
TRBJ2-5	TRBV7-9	ASSRGETQY
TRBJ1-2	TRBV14	ASSQDLNYGYT
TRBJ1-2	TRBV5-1	ASSLAGGTGYGYT
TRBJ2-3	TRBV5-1	ASSLTDRGTDTQY
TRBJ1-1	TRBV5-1	ASSGYNRGAGTEAF
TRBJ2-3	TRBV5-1	ASSLGLARDTQY
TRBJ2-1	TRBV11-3	ASSTSGGNEQF
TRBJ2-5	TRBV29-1	SVGGSGAGLETQY
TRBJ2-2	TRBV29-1	SVRLAGGALTTGELF
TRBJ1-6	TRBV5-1	ASSLGGTDYNSPLH